This T cell receptor (beta chain) appears in the sequencing data of a study of blood T cell repertoires in COVID-19. Study overall: COVID-19 samples collected from the United States, Italy and Spain covered acute and convalescent phases. Sources were T cells, B-cell-depleted T cells, or PBMCs; the material itself was cDNA or gDNA.

The authors' processing: From reference gene primer amplification, estimates of nucleated cell counts were derived. Data came from immunoSEQ multiplex PCR; TCRdb stores just in-frame clones and leaves some out. Clone size and V and J calls were adopted from that table, with D and trimming inferred from the DNA. The sample shows some 250,000 clones, 65% to 90% of them seen only once. V shed 5 bases, J shed 6 bases, and the junction held 16 bases outside the gene matches. The length of the CDR3 is 17 residues. Per germline, CDR1 ENHRY and CDR2 SYGVKD. The rearrangement joins TRBV10-3 to TRBJ2-3, with 8 positions matching TRBD2. This TCR was sampled from a woman in her fifties or sixties with active or convalescent COVID-19. Sample: peripheral blood. This chain's CDR3 is CAISSSRGGWGMDTQYF. The CDR3 DNA sequence: TGTGCCATCAGTTCGAGTCGCGGGGGGTGGGGGATGGATACGCAGTATTTT.